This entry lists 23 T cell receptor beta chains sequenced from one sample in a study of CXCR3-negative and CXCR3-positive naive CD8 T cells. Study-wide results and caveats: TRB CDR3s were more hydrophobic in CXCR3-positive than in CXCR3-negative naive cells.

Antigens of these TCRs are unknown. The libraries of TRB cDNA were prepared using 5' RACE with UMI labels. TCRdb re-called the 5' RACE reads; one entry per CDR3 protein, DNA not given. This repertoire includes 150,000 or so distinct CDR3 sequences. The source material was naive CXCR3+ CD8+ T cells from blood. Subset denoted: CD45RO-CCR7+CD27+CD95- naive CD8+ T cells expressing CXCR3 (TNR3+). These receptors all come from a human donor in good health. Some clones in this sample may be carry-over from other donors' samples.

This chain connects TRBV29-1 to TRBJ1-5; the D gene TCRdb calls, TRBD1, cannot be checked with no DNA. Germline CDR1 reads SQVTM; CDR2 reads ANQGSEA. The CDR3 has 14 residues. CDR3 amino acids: CSVRGTGGKQPQHF.

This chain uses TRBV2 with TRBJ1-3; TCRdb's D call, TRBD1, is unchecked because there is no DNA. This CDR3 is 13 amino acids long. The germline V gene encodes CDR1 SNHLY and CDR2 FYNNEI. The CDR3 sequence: CASKGDSGNTIYF.

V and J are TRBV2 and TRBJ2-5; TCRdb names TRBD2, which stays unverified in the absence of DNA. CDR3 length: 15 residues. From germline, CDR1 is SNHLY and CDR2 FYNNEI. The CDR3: CASSEWASGSGTQYF.

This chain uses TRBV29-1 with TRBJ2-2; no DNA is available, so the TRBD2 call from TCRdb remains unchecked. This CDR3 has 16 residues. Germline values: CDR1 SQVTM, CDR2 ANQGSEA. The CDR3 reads CSVEGVAGTNTGELFF.

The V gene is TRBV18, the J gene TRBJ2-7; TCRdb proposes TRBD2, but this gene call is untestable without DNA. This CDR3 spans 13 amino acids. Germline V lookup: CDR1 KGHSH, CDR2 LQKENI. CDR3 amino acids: CASSPEAEYEQYF.

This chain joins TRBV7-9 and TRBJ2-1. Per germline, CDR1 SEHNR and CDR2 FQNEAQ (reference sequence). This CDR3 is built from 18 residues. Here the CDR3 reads CASSLADQRPYSYNEQFF.

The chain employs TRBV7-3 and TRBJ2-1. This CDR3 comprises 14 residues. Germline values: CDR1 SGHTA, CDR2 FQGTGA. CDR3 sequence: CASSLTGDYDEQFF.

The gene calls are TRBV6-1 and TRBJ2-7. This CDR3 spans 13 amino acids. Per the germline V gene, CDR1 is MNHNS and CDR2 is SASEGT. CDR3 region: CASSEVALYEQYF.

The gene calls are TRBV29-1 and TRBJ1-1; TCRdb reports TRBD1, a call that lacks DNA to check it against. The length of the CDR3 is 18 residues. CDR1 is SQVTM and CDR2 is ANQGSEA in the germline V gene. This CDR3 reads CSVDARRTGNSMNTEAFF.

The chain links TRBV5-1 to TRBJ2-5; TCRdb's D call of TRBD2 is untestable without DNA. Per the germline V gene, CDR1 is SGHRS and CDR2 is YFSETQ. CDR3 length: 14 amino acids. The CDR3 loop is CASSFEGLGETQYF.

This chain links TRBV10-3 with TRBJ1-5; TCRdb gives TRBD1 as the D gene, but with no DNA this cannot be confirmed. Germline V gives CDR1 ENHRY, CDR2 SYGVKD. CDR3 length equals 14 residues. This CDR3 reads CAISGGAGDQPQHF.

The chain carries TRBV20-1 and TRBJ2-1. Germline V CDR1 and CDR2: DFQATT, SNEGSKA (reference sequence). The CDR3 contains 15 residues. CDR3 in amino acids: CSARDLLVIYNEQFF.

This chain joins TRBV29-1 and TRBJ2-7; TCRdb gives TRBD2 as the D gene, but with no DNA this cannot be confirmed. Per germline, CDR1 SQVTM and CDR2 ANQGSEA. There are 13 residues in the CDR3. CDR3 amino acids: CSVVEGPSYEQYF.

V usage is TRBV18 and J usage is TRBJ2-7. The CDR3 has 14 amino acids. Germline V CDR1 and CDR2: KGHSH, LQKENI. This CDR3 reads CASSPYPSSYEQYF. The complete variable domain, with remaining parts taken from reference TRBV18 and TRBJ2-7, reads NAGVMQNPRHLVRRRGQEARLRCSPMKGHSHVYWYRQLPEEGLKFMVYLQKENIIDESGMPKERFSAEFPKEGPSILRIQQVVRGDSAAYFCASSPYPSSYEQYFGPGTRLTVT.

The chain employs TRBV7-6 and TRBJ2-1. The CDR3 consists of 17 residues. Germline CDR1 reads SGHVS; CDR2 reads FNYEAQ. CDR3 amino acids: CASSFPNSTDSYNEQFF.

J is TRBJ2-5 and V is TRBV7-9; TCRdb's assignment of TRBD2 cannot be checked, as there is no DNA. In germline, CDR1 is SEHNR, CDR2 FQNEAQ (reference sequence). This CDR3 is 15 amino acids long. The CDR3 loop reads CASSRSGNSQETQYF.

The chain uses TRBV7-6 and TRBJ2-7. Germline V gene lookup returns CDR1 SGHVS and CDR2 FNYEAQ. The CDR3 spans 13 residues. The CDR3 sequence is CASSLQESYEQYF.

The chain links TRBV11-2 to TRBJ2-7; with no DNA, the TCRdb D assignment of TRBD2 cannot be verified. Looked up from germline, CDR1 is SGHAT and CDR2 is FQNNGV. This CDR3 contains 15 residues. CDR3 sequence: CASSTGLAGTYEQYF.

The chain's CDR3 is CASSLMAGHNEQYF. This chain uses TRBV7-6 with TRBJ2-7; the TCRdb call, TRBD2, lacks DNA for checking. The CDR3 is made up of 14 amino acids. CDR1 is SGHVS and CDR2 is FNYEAQ in the germline V gene.

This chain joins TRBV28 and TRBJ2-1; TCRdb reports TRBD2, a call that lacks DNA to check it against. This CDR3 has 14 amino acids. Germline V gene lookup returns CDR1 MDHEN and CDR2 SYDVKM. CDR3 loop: CASSTSGGENEQFF.

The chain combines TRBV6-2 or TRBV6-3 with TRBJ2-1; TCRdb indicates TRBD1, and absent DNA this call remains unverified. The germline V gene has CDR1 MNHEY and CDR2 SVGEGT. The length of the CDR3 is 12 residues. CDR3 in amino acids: CASSSPGDEQFF.

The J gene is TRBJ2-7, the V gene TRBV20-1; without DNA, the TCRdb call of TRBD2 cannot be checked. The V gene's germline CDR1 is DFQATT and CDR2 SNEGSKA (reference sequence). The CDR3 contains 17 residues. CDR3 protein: CSARDYRSSGRSYEQYF.

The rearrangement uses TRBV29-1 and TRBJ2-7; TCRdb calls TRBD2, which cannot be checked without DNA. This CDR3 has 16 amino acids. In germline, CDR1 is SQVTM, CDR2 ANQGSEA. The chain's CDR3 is CSARVHTSGGRYEQYF.